One sample yielded the 30 T cell receptor beta chains listed below, sequenced in a study of PD-L1 blockade in urothelial cancer. Time point specified: pretreatment peripheral blood. Assay: immunoSEQ multiplex PCR; the TCRdb copy retains only in-frame clones and omits some. The sample yields more than 75,000 clones, 84% seen once. Sequences were derived from PBMCs, sampled around atezolizumab (anti-PD-L1) treatment. The receptors stem from a man aged 60 to 69 with urothelial cancer.

The V and J genes are TRBV5-3 and TRBJ1-1; D call uncertain. TRBV5-3 qualifies as an ORF whose function is uncertain. There are 16 residues in the CDR3. V lost 4 bases, J lost 0 bases, and 16 bases lay in between. The CDR3 nucleotides are TGTGCCAGAAGCGGACTGGGTAACGGACTGAACACTGAAGCTTTCTTT. Translating it yields CARSGLGNGLNTEAFF.

The J gene is TRBJ1-4, the V gene TRBV27; 7 nucleotides line up with TRBD1. This CDR3 contains 16 residues. The V and J ends lost 3 bases and 2 bases, in that order; junction bases with no gene match: 6. The V gene's germline CDR1 is MNHEY and CDR2 SMNVEV (reference sequence). The CDR3 loop reads CASSFRRGSTNEKLFF. CDR3 in DNA: TGTGCCAGCAGTTTTCGCAGGGGGTCTACTAATGAAAAACTGTTTTTT.

The chain uses TRBV30 and TRBJ1-2, with D unclear. From germline, CDR1 is GTSNPN and CDR2 SVGIG (reference sequence). Trimming shortened V by 2 bases and J by 5 bases, and 12 bases separated the two germline ends. This CDR3 has 13 residues. This chain's CDR3 is CAWSLTASYGYTF. The CDR3, as DNA: TGTGCCTGGAGTCTTACCGCCAGTTATGGCTACACCTTC.

This sequence joins TRBV5-1 and TRBJ1-6; D remains unclear. Germline V gives CDR1 SGHRS, CDR2 YFSETQ. Trimming left V 2 bases short and J 6 bases short, with 21 bases between. The CDR3 has 18 residues. The CDR3 sequence: CASSLDPGLSSRNSPLHF. The CDR3 nucleotides are TGCGCCAGCAGCTTAGACCCGGGATTAAGCTCGCGTAATTCACCCCTCCACTTT.

The V and J genes are TRBV7-9 and TRBJ2-7; TRBD1 matches 7 bases. The CDR3 loop spans 14 amino acids. Germline CDR1 and CDR2: SEHNR and FQNEAQ (reference sequence). V lost 4 bases, J lost 1 base, and 4 bases stayed unmatched. The CDR3, as DNA: TGTGCCAGCAGCTCTTCGGGACAGTCCTACGAGCAGTACTTC. It translates to CASSSSGQSYEQYF.

The rearrangement uses TRBV6-1 and TRBJ2-7, with D possibly being TRBD2 (5 bases). Germline-derived CDR1 and CDR2 are MNHNS and SASEGT. CDR3 size: 14 residues. The germline V and J ends were trimmed by 7 bases and 0 bases, with 13 bases remaining between them. Here the CDR3 DNA reads TGTGCCAGCACCTCAGGAGGTTCCTCCTACGAGCAGTACTTC. Amino acids: CASTSGGSSYEQYF.

This chain joins TRBV30 and TRBJ1-2; TRBD1 matches at 8 bases. The V and J ends lost 1 base and 5 bases, in that order; junction bases with no gene match: 27. Germline V lookup: CDR1 GTSNPN, CDR2 SVGIG (reference sequence). The CDR3 length is 21 residues. The CDR3 spells CAWSGPGGQGLKLPDSYGYTF. CDR3 coding DNA: TGTGCCTGGAGTGGCCCAGGGGGCCAGGGTTTGAAGTTGCCCGATTCTTATGGCTACACCTTC.

CDR3 protein: CASREPGSGGLNTQYF. The DNA for the CDR3 is TGCGCCAGCAGGGAACCGGGTAGCGGGGGGCTTAATACGCAGTATTTT. The chain combines TRBV5-1 with TRBJ2-3, with 10 bases fitting TRBD2. CDR1 and CDR2 from the germline V gene are SGHRS and YFSETQ. Trimming took 5 bases from V and 7 from J; bases not matched to a gene: 13. The CDR3 runs 16 residues. The full variable domain, rest sourced from reference TRBV5-1 and TRBJ2-3, is KAGVTQTPRYLIKTRGQQVTLSCSPISGHRSVSWYQQTPGQGLQFLFEYFSETQRNKGNFPGRFSGRQFSNSRSEMNVSTLELGDSALYLCASREPGSGGLNTQYFGPGTRLTVL.

The V and J genes are TRBV5-6 and TRBJ2-5; weak D call: TRBD1 (6 bases). This CDR3 region has 15 residues. Germline loops: CDR1 SGHDT, CDR2 YYEEEE. Trimming shortened V by 4 bases and J by 1 base, and 14 bases separated the two germline ends. CDR3 nucleotides: TGTGCCAGCAGCGAGAAATGGGACACCCAAGAGACCCAGTACTTC. Its protein product is CASSEKWDTQETQYF.

The CDR3 loop is CASSFMRLAGPYEQYF. The CDR3 coding sequence is TGTGCCAGCAGCTTTATGAGACTAGCGGGCCCCTACGAGCAGTACTTC. The V gene is TRBV7-2, the J gene TRBJ2-7, with 10 nucleotides matching TRBD2. The germline V gene encodes CDR1 SGHTA and CDR2 FQGNSA. The CDR3 is 16 residues long. V lost 3 bases to trimming and J lost 2 bases; unmatched junction nucleotides: 7. Full variable domain (remainder filled in from reference TRBV7-2 and TRBJ2-7): GAGVSQSPSNKVTEKGKDVELRCDPISGHTALYWYRQSLGQGLEFLIYFQGNSAPDKSGLPSDRFSAERTGGSVSTLTIQRTQQEDSAVYLCASSFMRLAGPYEQYFGPGTRLTVT.

The rearrangement links TRBV6-6 to TRBJ1-1; TRBD1 aligns across 7 bases. Germline-derived CDR1 and CDR2 are MNHNY and SVGAGI (reference sequence). The CDR3 extends over 14 amino acids. J was trimmed by 2 bases and V by 6 bases; bases with no gene match: 6. The DNA of the CDR3 is TGTGCCAGCAGCAGACAGGGAGGTAACACTGAAGCTTTCTTT. It specifies CASSRQGGNTEAFF.

The genes are TRBV28 and TRBJ2-4, with TRBD1 as a possible D gene (6 bases). The V end lost 7 bases, the J end lost 0 bases, and 16 bases lay between the germline ends. The CDR3 loop spans 16 amino acids. Germline lookup yields CDR1 MDHEN and CDR2 SYDVKM. CDR3 protein: CASKRTALLAKNIQYF. Here the CDR3 DNA reads TGTGCCAGCAAACGGACAGCCCTCCTAGCCAAAAACATTCAGTACTTC.

V gene TRBV6-1 combines with J gene TRBJ2-2, with 9 bases that match TRBD1. The CDR3 has 14 amino acids. Germline V gene sequence: CDR1 MNHNS, CDR2 SASEGT. The V and J ends lost 6 bases and 5 bases, in that order; junction bases with no gene match: 4. The CDR3 DNA follows: TGTGCCAGCAGACGACAGGGGGATACCGGGGAGCTGTTTTTT. Residues: CASRRQGDTGELFF.

The chain recombines TRBV7-7 with TRBJ1-5; D is undetermined. There are 15 residues in the CDR3. V was pared by 3 bases and J by 0 bases, with 9 bases between. Germline V gene lookup returns CDR1 SSHAT and CDR2 FNYEAQ (reference sequence). The CDR3 DNA sequence: TGTGCCAGCAGCTTCCTAAACAGTAGCAATCAGCCCCAGCATTTT. Translated: CASSFLNSSNQPQHF.

The gene calls are TRBV5-5 and TRBJ2-2, with D perhaps matching TRBD1 (6 bases). V was shortened by 4 bases and J by 1 base, with 11 bases between the two germline ends. This CDR3 is built from 15 residues. Germline-derived CDR1 and CDR2 are SGHKS and YYEKEE (reference sequence). The CDR3 DNA reads as TGTGCCAGCAGCGCCGGACAGATGAACACCGGGGAGCTGTTTTTT. Amino acids: CASSAGQMNTGELFF. Together with reference TRBV5-5 and TRBJ2-2, the CDR3 gives the full variable domain: DAGVTQSPTHLIKTRGQQVTLRCSPISGHKSVSWYQQVLGQGPQFIFQYYEKEERGRGNFPDRFSARQFPNYSSELNVNALLLGDSALYLCASSAGQMNTGELFFGEGSRLTVL.

This sequence joins TRBV5-1 and TRBJ2-3; maybe TRBD2 (5 bases). Germline V gene data show CDR1 as SGHRS and CDR2 as YFSETQ. With 5 bases removed from V and 1 base from J, the gap between germline ends came to 20 bases. The CDR3 has 17 amino acids. DNA of the CDR3: TGCGCCAGCAGGGCGGGCACGAGTTGGGTGGGCACAGATACGCAGTATTTT. Its protein product is CASRAGTSWVGTDTQYF.

This chain joins TRBV27 and TRBJ2-2, with TRBD1 matching 7 bases. The ends lost 4 bases at V and 4 bases at J; junction bases unmatched: 9. This CDR3 region has 16 residues. The germline CDR1 and CDR2 sequences are MNHEY and SMNVEV (reference sequence). The CDR3 DNA is TGTGCCAGCAGTTCAACAGGGGCCGTTGCCACCGGGGAGCTGTTTTTT. Its protein product is CASSSTGAVATGELFF.

The rearrangement uses TRBV7-2 and TRBJ2-7; the match to TRBD2 covers 8 bases. This CDR3 is built from 14 residues. J gave up 2 bases and V 2 bases, and 2 bases lay outside the gene matches. Per the germline V gene, CDR1 is SGHTA and CDR2 is FQGNSA. CDR3 nucleotide sequence: TGTGCCAGCAGCTTACAGCGGGGGACCTACGAGCAGTACTTC. This translates into CASSLQRGTYEQYF.

The CDR3 here is CASSITGGPNNEQFF. The CDR3 DNA follows: TGTGCCAGCAGCATTACGGGAGGACCTAACAATGAGCAGTTCTTC. This chain uses TRBV7-9 with TRBJ2-1; 7 bases are a match to TRBD2. This CDR3 region has 15 residues. CDR1 and CDR2 (germline): SEHNR, FQNEAQ (reference sequence). V lost 5 bases, J lost 5 bases, and 9 bases stayed unmatched.

The rearrangement links TRBV5-5 to TRBJ1-1, with 10 positions matching TRBD1. The CDR3 length is 15 residues. The junction had 6 bases not matched to a gene; V was cut back by 3 bases and J by 4 bases. Per germline, CDR1 SGHKS and CDR2 YYEKEE (reference sequence). The CDR3, as DNA: TGTGCCAGCAGCTGGGCCGGGACAGGGGCCACTGAAGCTTTCTTT. As protein: CASSWAGTGATEAFF.

V gene TRBV7-2 combines with J gene TRBJ1-2; TRBD1 is a possible D gene (6 bases). This CDR3 has 15 residues. V gave up 0 bases and J gave up 4 bases, with 12 bases separating them. Per the germline V gene, CDR1 is SGHTA and CDR2 is FQGNSA. In nucleotides, the CDR3 is TGTGCCAGCAGCTTAGCGATCCGAGGGGGCTATGGCTACACCTTC. Protein: CASSLAIRGGYGYTF.

The chain combines TRBV6-5 with TRBJ2-3; 10 nucleotides match TRBD1. CDR3 length equals 13 residues. In germline, CDR1 is MNHEY, CDR2 SVGAGI. The junction had 7 bases not matched to a gene; V was cut back by 7 bases and J by 9 bases. The DNA for the CDR3 is TGTGCCAGCAAGGGACAGGGGCTGAAGACGCAGTATTTT. Translation gives CASKGQGLKTQYF.

This chain joins TRBV7-8 and TRBJ2-1; TRBD2 matches 9 bases. The CDR3 has 15 residues. Trimming at V came to 2 bases and at J to 8 bases, leaving 7 bases not matched to a gene. Looked up from germline, CDR1 is SGHVS and CDR2 is FQNEAQ. The CDR3 is CASSLLRGGVDEQFF. The CDR3 DNA is TGTGCCAGCAGCTTATTGCGGGGGGGCGTCGATGAGCAGTTCTTC.

CDR3 region: CASSFRQPGSEDTQYF. The CDR3 DNA sequence: TGCGCCAGCAGCTTTAGGCAGCCAGGGTCGGAAGATACGCAGTATTTT. The gene calls are TRBV5-1 and TRBJ2-3, with D possibly being TRBD1 (5 bases). The CDR3 has 16 residues. Per the germline V gene, CDR1 is SGHRS and CDR2 is YFSETQ. Trimming cost V 2 bases and J 5 bases, with 18 bases left between them. Full variable domain (missing parts from reference TRBV5-1 and TRBJ2-3): KAGVTQTPRYLIKTRGQQVTLSCSPISGHRSVSWYQQTPGQGLQFLFEYFSETQRNKGNFPGRFSGRQFSNSRSEMNVSTLELGDSALYLCASSFRQPGSEDTQYFGPGTRLTVL.

V gene TRBV6-5 combines with J gene TRBJ2-3, with 12 bases fitting TRBD2. With 4 bases clipped from V and 5 bases from J, the junction kept 4 bases outside the gene matches. The CDR3 has 15 residues. CDR1 and CDR2 from the germline V gene are MNHEY and SVGAGI. CDR3 region: CASSSPGLAGDTQYF. In nucleotides, the CDR3 is TGTGCCAGCAGTTCCCCGGGACTAGCGGGAGATACGCAGTATTTT.

The rearrangement links TRBV6-6 to TRBJ2-7; D is perhaps TRBD2 (5 bases). The germline V gene encodes CDR1 MNHNY and CDR2 SVGAGI (reference sequence). This CDR3 is 16 amino acids long. V was pared by 7 bases and J by 5 bases, with 24 bases between. CDR3 sequence reads: CASTHLGRAGSDEQYF. For the CDR3, the DNA is TGTGCCAGCACCCACCTGGGAAGGGCGGGTTCCGACGAGCAGTACTTC.

The rearrangement uses TRBV18 and TRBJ2-3, with D tentatively TRBD1 (6 bases). Germline-derived CDR1 and CDR2 are KGHSH and LQKENI. The ends were cut back, 5 bases at V and 6 bases at J, with 12 bases in the middle. This CDR3 contains 13 residues. CDR3 loop: CASSIGQSDTQYF. Written as DNA, the CDR3 is TGTGCCAGCTCAATCGGACAGTCCGATACGCAGTATTTT. Looking up the rest from reference TRBV18 and TRBJ2-3 gives the full variable domain: NAGVMQNPRHLVRRRGQEARLRCSPMKGHSHVYWYRQLPEEGLKFMVYLQKENIIDESGMPKERFSAEFPKEGPSILRIQQVVRGDSAAYFCASSIGQSDTQYFGPGTRLTVL.

This clone was seen only once. V and J are TRBV6-6 and TRBJ1-2; weak D call: TRBD1 (6 bases). This CDR3 region has 15 residues. Germline V gene sequence: CDR1 MNHNY, CDR2 SVGAGI (reference sequence). V lost 6 bases and J lost 8, with 22 bases in between. The CDR3 nucleotides are TGTGCCAGCAGACCCGAGGGGGAAGCGGGGGGAGGCTACACCTTC. Its protein product is CASRPEGEAGGGYTF.

This clone was counted once. The chain joins TRBV7-2 to TRBJ1-5, with unresolved D. The V gene's germline CDR1 is SGHTA and CDR2 FQGNSA. This CDR3 has 13 amino acids. V was clipped by 1 base and J by 5 bases, with 6 bases between them. The CDR3 DNA reads TGTGCCAGCAGCTTAGAAATCGATCAGCCCCAGCATTTT. As protein: CASSLEIDQPQHF. Full variable domain (rest looked up from reference TRBV7-2 and TRBJ1-5): GAGVSQSPSNKVTEKGKDVELRCDPISGHTALYWYRQSLGQGLEFLIYFQGNSAPDKSGLPSDRFSAERTGGSVSTLTIQRTQQEDSAVYLCASSLEIDQPQHFGDGTRLSIL.

V usage is TRBV5-8 and J usage is TRBJ1-2; D ambiguous. In germline, CDR1 is SGHTS, CDR2 YDEGEE. CDR3 length: 12 amino acids. V was cut by 1 base and J by 7 bases, with 8 bases left in between. The CDR3: CASSLTYSGYTF. Here the CDR3 DNA reads TGTGCCAGCAGCTTGACTTATTCTGGCTACACCTTC.